The present T cell receptor beta chain was sequenced within a study of blood T cell repertoires in COVID-19. On the study more broadly: PBMCs, B-cell-depleted T cells, or T cells provided the cDNA or gDNA that made up the material.

This CDR3 is 14 amino acids long. Germline loops: CDR1 SGDLS, CDR2 YYNGEE. V lost 0 bases and J lost 7, with 11 bases in between. Original processing methods: Using reference gene primer amplification, nucleated cell counts were estimated. TCRdb's copy holds only in-frame clones and misses some; the assay was immunoSEQ multiplex PCR. V, J and clone size are taken as reported in that table, and D and trimming were inferred from the DNA itself. The sample consists of tens of thousands of clones, more than 75% of them appearing once. What was sequenced was peripheral blood. V usage is TRBV9 and J usage is TRBJ2-1; D is perhaps TRBD1 (6 bases). The sequence came from a human donor in a cohort sampled during active COVID-19. The DNA of the CDR3 is TGTGCCAGCAGCGTAGGACAGGCTCTGAATGAGCAGTTCTTC. Its protein product is CASSVGQALNEQFF. The full variable domain, with the rest looked up from reference TRBV9 and TRBJ2-1, is DSGVTQTPKHLITATGQRVTLRCSPRSGDLSVYWYQQSLDQGLQFLIQYYNGEERAKGNILERFSAQQFPDLHSELNLSSLELGDSALYFCASSVGQALNEQFFGPGTRLTVL.